This paragraph reports one TCR beta chain. This specimen belongs to a study of beta chain features in type 1 diabetes. The whole isolated RNA underwent reverse transcription, so sequencing captured expressed TCRB transcripts. Naive, central memory and regulatory T cell samples averaged roughly 3.4 million immunoSEQ reads each. The protocol was immunoSEQ multiplex PCR, while the TCRdb copy is restricted to in-frame clones and leaves out a portion. The table has hundreds of thousands of clones, roughly a sixth seen once. Trimming cost V 5 bases and J 2 bases, with 8 bases left between them. Looked up from germline, CDR1 is LNHNV and CDR2 is YYDKDF (reference sequence). The CDR3 extends over 13 amino acids.

The sample consisted of naive CD4+ T cells from blood. The rearrangement uses TRBV15 and TRBJ2-3; D might be TRBD1 (6 bases). The receptor's source is a woman aged 18 to 35 in good health. The CDR3 DNA reads TGTGCCACCAGCTACAGGGTCACAGATACGCAGTATTTT. It specifies CATSYRVTDTQYF.